This TCR beta chain was obtained from a study of T cell repertoires in cytomegalovirus infection. The germline V gene has CDR1 LGHDT and CDR2 YNNKEL (reference sequence). This CDR3 comprises 17 residues. With 0 bases clipped from V and 5 bases from J, the junction kept 3 bases outside the gene matches. TCRdb redid the calling of the reads with MiXCR, one entry per CDR3 protein. Of about 400,000 distinct CDR3 sequences listed, around 18% are singletons. Sample: PBMCs. The receptor was isolated from a human donor in good health (CMV status not recorded). Some clones in this sample may be carry-over from other donors' samples. The V gene is TRBV3-1, the J gene TRBJ1-6; TRBD1 agrees at 11 bases. This chain's CDR3 is CASSQDPDRGHNSPLHF. The CDR3 bases are TGTGCCAGCAGCCAAGATCCGGACAGGGGGCATAATTCACCCCTCCACTTT.